The 4 T cell receptor beta chains listed next were all sequenced from one sample in a study of shared clonotypes between healthy human individuals. Clones were sequenced by immunoSEQ multiplex PCR, and TCRdb holds only the in-frame ones, with some missing. The data hold more than 2,000,000 clones, with 90% to 95% observed a single time. The sequencing sample was made of naive CD4+ T cells sorted from blood. The subset: CD45RA+ positively selected. The origin of the receptors is a young man in good health.

This rearrangement joins TRBV6-1 to TRBJ2-7, with 7 bases identical to TRBD1. This CDR3 is built from 16 residues. Germline-derived CDR1 and CDR2 are MNHNS and SASEGT. V gave up 0 bases and J gave up 4 bases; unmatched junction bases: 9. CDR3 loop: CASSEAGTGAFYEQYF. The CDR3, as DNA: TGTGCCAGCAGTGAAGCGGGTACAGGGGCATTTTACGAGCAGTACTTC.

CDR3 nucleotides: TGCGCCAGCAGCCAAGGAGGGGGACCAACTTCCTACGAGCAGTACTTC. Residues: CASSQGGGPTSYEQYF. This chain links TRBV4-1 with TRBJ2-7, with a possible D match to TRBD1 (6 bases). CDR1 is MGHRA, CDR2 YSYEKL, per germline. This CDR3 spans 16 amino acids. V gave up 1 base and J gave up 1 base, with 14 bases separating them.

V is TRBV5-1 and J is TRBJ2-1; D remains unclear. This CDR3 has 12 amino acids. With 3 bases removed from V and 7 bases from J, the gap between germline ends came to 8 bases. Germline CDR1 reads SGHRS; CDR2 reads YFSETQ. Written as DNA, the CDR3 is TGCGCCAGCAGCTCCTTGGGGAATGAGCAGTTCTTC. This translates into CASSSLGNEQFF.

Notes on this clone: This specimen includes other DNA sequences encoding the same CDR3. V and J are TRBV2 and TRBJ1-1; D is perhaps TRBD1 (6 bases). Between the trimmed V and J ends, which lost 2 bases and 5 bases, there was a span of 9 bases. Germline V CDR1 and CDR2: SNHLY, FYNNEI. This CDR3 is built from 13 residues. CDR3 loop: CASSEQGPTEAFF. DNA of the CDR3: TGTGCCAGCAGTGAACAGGGGCCTACTGAAGCTTTCTTT.